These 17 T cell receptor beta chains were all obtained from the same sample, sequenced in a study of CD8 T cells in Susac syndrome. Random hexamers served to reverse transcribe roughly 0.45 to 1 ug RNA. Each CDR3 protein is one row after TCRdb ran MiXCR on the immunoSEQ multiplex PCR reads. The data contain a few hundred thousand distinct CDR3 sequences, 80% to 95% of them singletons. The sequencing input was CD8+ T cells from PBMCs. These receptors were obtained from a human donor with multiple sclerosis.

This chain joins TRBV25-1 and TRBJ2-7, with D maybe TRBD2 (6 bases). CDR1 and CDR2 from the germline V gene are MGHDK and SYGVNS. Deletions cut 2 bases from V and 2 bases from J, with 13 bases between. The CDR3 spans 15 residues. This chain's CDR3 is CASSEPGTGTYEQYF. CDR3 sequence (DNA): TGTGCCAGCAGTGAACCCGGGACTGGAACCTACGAGCAGTACTTC.

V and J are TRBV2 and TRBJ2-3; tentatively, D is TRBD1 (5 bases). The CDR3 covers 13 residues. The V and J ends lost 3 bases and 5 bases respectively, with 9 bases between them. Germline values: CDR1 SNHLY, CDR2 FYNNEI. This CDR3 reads CASSDPGLDTQYF. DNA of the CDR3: TGTGCCAGCAGTGACCCAGGGTTAGATACGCAGTATTTT.

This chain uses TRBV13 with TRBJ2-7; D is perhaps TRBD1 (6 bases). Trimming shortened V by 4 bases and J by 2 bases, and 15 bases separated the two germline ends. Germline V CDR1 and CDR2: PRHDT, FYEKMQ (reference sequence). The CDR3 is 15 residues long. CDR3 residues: CASSWGPGVPYEQYF. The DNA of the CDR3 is TGTGCCAGCAGCTGGGGCCCAGGGGTCCCCTACGAGCAGTACTTC.

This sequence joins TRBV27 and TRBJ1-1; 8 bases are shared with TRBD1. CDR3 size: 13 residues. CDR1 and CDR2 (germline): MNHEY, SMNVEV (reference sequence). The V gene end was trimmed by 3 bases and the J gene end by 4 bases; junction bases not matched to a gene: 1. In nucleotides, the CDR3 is TGTGCCAGCAGTTTGGGACAGGCCACTGAAGCTTTCTTT. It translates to CASSLGQATEAFF.

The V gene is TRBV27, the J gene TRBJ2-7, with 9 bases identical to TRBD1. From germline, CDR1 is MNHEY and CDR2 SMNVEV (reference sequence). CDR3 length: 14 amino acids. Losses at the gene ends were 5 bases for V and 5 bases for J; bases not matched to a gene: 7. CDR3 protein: CASSPYRGLNEQYF. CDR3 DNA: TGTGCCAGCAGTCCCTACAGGGGGCTAAACGAGCAGTACTTC.

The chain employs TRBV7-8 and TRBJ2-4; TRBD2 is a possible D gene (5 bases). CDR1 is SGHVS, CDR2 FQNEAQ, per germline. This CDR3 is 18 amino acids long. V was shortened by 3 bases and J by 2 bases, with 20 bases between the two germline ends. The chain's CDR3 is CASSFGVRLDGTKNIQYF. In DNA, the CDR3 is TGTGCCAGCAGCTTCGGGGTTAGGCTAGATGGGACCAAAAACATTCAGTACTTC.

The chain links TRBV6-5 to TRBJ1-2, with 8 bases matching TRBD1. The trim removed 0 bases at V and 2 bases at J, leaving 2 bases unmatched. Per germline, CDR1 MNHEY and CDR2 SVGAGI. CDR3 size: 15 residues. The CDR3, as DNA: TGTGCCAGCAGTTACTCGACAGGGGCCAACTATGGCTACACCTTC. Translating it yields CASSYSTGANYGYTF.

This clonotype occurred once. Here the CDR3 reads CASSSSEREETQYF. The CDR3 DNA reads as TGTGCCAGCAGTTCATCGGAGCGCGAAGAGACCCAGTACTTC. The chain employs TRBV12-3 or TRBV12-4 and TRBJ2-5; the D is unclear. The CDR3 sequence is 14 residues long. V lost 4 bases and J 3 bases, leaving 12 bases between the germline ends.

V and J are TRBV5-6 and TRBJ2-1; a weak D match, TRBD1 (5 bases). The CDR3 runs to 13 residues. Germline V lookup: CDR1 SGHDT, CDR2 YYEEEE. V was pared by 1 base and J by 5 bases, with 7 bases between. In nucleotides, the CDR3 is TGTGCCAGCAGCTTGTTGGGGCACAATGAGCAGTTCTTC. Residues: CASSLLGHNEQFF.

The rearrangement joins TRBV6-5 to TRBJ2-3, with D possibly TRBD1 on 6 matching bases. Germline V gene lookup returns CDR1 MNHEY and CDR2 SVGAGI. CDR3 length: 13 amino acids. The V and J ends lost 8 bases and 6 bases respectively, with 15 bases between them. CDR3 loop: CASLGGPQDTQYF. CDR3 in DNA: TGTGCCAGCTTAGGGGGTCCCCAGGATACGCAGTATTTT.

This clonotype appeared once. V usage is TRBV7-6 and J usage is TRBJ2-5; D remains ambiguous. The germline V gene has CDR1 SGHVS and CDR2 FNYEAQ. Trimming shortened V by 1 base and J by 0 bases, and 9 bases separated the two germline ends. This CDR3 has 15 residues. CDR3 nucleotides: TGTGCCAGCAGCTTAGATGTCTTGTACCAAGAGACCCAGTACTTC. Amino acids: CASSLDVLYQETQYF.

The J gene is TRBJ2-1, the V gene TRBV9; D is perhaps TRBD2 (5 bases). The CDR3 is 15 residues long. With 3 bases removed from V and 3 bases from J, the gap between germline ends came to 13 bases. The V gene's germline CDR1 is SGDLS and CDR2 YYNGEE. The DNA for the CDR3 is TGTGCCAGCAGCGCGACCGGGAACTTCTACAATGAGCAGTTCTTC. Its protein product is CASSATGNFYNEQFF. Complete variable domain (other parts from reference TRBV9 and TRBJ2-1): DSGVTQTPKHLITATGQRVTLRCSPRSGDLSVYWYQQSLDQGLQFLIQYYNGEERAKGNILERFSAQQFPDLHSELNLSSLELGDSALYFCASSATGNFYNEQFFGPGTRLTVL.

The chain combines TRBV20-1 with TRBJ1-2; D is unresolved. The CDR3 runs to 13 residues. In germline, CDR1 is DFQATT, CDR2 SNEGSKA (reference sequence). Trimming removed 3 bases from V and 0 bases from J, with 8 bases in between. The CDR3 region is CSASVNSNYGYTF. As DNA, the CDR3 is TGCAGTGCTAGTGTCAACTCTAACTATGGCTACACCTTC.

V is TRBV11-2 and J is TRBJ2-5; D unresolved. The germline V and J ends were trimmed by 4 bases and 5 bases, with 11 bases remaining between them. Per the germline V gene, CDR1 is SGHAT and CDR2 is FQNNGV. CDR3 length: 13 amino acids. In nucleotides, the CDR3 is TGTGCCAGCAGCTCGTATGAGGCGGAGACCCAGTACTTC. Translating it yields CASSSYEAETQYF.

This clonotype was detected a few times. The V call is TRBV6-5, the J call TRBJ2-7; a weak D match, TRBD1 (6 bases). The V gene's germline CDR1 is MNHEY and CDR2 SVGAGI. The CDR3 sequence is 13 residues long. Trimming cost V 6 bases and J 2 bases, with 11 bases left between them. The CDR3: CASSRQDTYEQYF. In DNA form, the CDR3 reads TGTGCCAGCAGCCGACAGGATACCTACGAGCAGTACTTC.

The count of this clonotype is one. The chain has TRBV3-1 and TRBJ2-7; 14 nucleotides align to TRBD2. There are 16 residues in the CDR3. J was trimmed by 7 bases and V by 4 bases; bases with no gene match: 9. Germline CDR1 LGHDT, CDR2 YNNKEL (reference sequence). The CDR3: CASSPRGLAGVWEQYF. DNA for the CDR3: TGTGCCAGCAGCCCCCGGGGACTAGCGGGAGTGTGGGAGCAGTACTTC.

The chain's CDR3 is CASSTGWDEQYF. The CDR3 nucleotides read TGTGCCAGCAGCACAGGTTGGGACGAGCAGTACTTC. The V gene is TRBV7-9, the J gene TRBJ2-7; possibly TRBD1 for D (5 bases). Looked up from germline, CDR1 is SEHNR and CDR2 is FQNEAQ (reference sequence). V was shortened by 5 bases and J by 5 bases, with 10 bases between the two germline ends. This CDR3 has 12 residues. The whole variable domain, remainder taken from reference TRBV7-9 and TRBJ2-7, is DTGVSQNPRHKITKRGQNVTFRCDPISEHNRLYWYRQTLGQGPEFLTYFQNEAQLEKSRLLSDRFSAERPKGSFSTLEIQRTEQGDSAMYLCASSTGWDEQYFGPGTRLTVT.